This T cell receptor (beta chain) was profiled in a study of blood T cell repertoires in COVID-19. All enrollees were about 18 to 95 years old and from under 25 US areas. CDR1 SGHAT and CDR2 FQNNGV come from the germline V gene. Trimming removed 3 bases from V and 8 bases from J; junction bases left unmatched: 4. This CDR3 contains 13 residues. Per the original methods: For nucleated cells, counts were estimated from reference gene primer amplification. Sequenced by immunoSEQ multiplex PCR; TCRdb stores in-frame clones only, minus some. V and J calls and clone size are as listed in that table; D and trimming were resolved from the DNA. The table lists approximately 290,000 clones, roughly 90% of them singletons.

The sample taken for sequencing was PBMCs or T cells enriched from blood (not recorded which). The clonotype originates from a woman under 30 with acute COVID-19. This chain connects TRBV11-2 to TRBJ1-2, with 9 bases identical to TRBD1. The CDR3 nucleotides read TGTGCCAGCAGCTTGGACAGGGGAGGCGGCTACACCTTC. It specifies CASSLDRGGGYTF.